This entry features one TCR beta chain sequence. The protocol was immunoSEQ multiplex PCR, while the TCRdb copy is restricted to in-frame clones and leaves out a portion. This repertoire shows 200,000 or so clones, approximately 80% found once; its top ten account for approximately 1.2%. The entry originates in a study of blood T cell repertoires in COVID-19. The CDR3 extends over 13 amino acids. V dropped 6 bases and J dropped 2 bases, with 10 bases sitting between them. Germline CDR1 LNHDA, CDR2 SQIVND (reference sequence). This receptor was identified in a woman aged 40 to 50 with acute COVID-19. What was sequenced was PBMCs or T cells enriched from blood (not recorded which). V usage is TRBV19 and J usage is TRBJ1-2, with D tentatively TRBD1 (6 bases). CDR3: CASSWTENYGYTF. DNA for the CDR3: TGTGCCAGTAGCTGGACAGAAAACTATGGCTACACCTTC.